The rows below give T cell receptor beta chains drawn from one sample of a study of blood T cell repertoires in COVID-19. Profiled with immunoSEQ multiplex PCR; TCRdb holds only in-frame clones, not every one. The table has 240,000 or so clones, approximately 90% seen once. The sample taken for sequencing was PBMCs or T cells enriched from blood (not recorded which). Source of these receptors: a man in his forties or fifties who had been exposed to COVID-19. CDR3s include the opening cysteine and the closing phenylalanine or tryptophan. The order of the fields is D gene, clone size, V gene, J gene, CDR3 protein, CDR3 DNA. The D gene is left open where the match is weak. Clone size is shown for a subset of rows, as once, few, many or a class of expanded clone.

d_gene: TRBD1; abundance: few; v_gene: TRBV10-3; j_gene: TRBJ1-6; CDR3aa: CAISGTGNNSPLHF; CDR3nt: TGTGCCATCAGTGGGACAGGAAATAATTCACCCCTCCACTTT
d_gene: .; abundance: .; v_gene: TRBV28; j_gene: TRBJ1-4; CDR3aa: CASSFGTTNEKLFF; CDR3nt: TGTGCCAGCAGTTTCGGGACAACTAATGAAAAACTGTTTTTT
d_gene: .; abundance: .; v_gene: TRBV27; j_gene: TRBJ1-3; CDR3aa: CASSGPGDTIYF; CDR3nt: TGTGCCAGCAGTGGCCCCGGGGACACCATATATTTT
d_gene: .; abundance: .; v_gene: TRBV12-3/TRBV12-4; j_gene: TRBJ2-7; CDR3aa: CASSSPGEQYF; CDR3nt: TGTGCCAGCAGTTCCCCCGGGGAGCAGTACTTC
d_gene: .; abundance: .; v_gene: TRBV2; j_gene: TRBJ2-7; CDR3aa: CASSGHYEQYF; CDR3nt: TGTGCCAGCAGTGGACACTACGAGCAGTACTTC
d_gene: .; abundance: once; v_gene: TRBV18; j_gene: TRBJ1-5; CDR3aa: CASSPYGGRNQPQHF; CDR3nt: TGTGCCAGCTCGCCGTACGGGGGTCGCAATCAGCCCCAGCATTTT
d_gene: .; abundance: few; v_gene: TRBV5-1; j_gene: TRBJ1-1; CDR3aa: CASSPHEVPGGTEAFF; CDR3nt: TGCGCCAGCAGCCCCCACGAGGTCCCCGGAGGGACTGAAGCTTTCTTT
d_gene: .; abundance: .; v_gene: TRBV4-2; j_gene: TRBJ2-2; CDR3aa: CASSQDAGSTGELFF; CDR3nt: TGTGCCAGCAGCCAAGATGCAGGGTCCACCGGGGAGCTGTTTTTT
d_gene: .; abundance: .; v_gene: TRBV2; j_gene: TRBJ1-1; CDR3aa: CASSYMNTEAFF; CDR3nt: TGTGCCAGCAGTTACATGAACACTGAAGCTTTCTTT
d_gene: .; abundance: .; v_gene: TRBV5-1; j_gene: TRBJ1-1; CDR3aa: CASSLRSRVRGANTEAFF; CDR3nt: TGCGCCAGCAGCTTGAGGTCCCGGGTTCGGGGGGCGAACACTGAAGCTTTCTTT
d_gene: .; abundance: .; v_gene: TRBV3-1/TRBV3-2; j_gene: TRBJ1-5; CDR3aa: CASSQALGQPQHF; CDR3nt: TGTGCCAGCAGCCAAGCACTAGGCCAGCCCCAGCATTTT
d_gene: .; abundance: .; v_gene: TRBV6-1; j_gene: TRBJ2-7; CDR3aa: CASSEATSEYYEQYF; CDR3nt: TGTGCCAGCAGTGAAGCGACCTCGGAGTACTACGAGCAGTACTTC
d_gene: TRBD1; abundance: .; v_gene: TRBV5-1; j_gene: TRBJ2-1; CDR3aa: CASSPGTGQFSYNEQFF; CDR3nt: TGCGCCAGCAGCCCCGGGACAGGTCAATTTTCCTACAATGAGCAGTTCTTC
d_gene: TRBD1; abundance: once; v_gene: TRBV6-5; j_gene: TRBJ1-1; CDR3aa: CASSYSAGQEAFF; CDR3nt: TGTGCCAGCAGTTACTCGGCGGGACAGGAAGCTTTCTTT
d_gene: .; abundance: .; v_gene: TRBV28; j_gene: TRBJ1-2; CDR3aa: CASSLSGPYGYTF; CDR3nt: TGTGCCAGCAGTTTGTCAGGTCCCTATGGCTACACCTTC
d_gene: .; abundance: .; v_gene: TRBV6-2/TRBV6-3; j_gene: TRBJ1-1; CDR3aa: CASSYDGGLGFTEAFF; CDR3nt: TGTGCCAGCAGTTACGATGGGGGCTTGGGGTTTACTGAAGCTTTCTTT
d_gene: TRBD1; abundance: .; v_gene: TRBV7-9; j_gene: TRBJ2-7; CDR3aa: CASSLRDRSYEQYF; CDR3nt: TGTGCCAGCAGCCTCCGGGACAGGTCCTACGAGCAGTACTTC
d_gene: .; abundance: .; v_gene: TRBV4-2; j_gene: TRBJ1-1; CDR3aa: CASSGRGDTEAFF; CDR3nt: TGTGCCAGCAGCGGGAGGGGCGACACTGAAGCTTTCTTT
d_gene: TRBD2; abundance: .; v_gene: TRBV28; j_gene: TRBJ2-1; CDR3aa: CASSLYPLRSSGSYNEQFF; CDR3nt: TGTGCCAGCAGTTTATACCCCCTTAGATCTAGCGGGAGTTACAATGAGCAGTTCTTC
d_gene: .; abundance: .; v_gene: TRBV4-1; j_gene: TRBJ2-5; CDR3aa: CASSQEGSTFQETQYF; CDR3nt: TGCGCCAGCAGCCAAGAAGGCTCGACTTTCCAAGAGACCCAGTACTTC
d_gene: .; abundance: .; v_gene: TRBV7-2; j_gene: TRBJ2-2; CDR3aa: CASSTPQREHYTGELFF; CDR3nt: TGTGCCAGCAGCACGCCCCAACGGGAGCACTACACCGGGGAGCTGTTTTTT
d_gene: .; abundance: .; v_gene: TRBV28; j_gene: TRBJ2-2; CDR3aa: CASSFRVRTGELFF; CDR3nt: TGTGCCAGCAGTTTCAGGGTGAGGACCGGGGAGCTGTTTTTT
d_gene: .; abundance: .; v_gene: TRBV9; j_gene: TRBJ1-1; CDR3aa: CASSVGDYTEAFF; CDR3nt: TGTGCCAGCAGCGTAGGGGACTACACTGAAGCTTTCTTT
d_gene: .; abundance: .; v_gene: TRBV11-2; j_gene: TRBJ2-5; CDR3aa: CASSFAGAVETQYF; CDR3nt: TGTGCCAGCAGCTTCGCAGGGGCCGTAGAGACCCAGTACTTC
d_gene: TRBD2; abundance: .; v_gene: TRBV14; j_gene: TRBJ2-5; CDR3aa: CASSPGGRVAGQETQYF; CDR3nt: TGTGCCAGCAGTCCCGGGGGAAGAGTAGCGGGTCAAGAGACCCAGTACTTC
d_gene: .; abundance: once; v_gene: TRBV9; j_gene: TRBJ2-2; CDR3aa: CASSTHKGVGLNTGELFF; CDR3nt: TGTGCCAGCAGCACGCACAAGGGAGTTGGACTGAACACCGGGGAGCTGTTTTTT
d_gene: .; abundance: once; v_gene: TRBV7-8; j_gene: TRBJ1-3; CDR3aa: CASSFVSGENTIYF; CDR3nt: TGTGCCAGCAGCTTTGTTTCAGGGGAAAACACCATATATTTT
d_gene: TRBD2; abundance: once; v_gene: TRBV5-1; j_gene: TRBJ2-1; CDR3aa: CASSLAGQNNEQFF; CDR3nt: TGCGCCAGCAGCCTAGCGGGGCAAAACAATGAGCAGTTCTTC
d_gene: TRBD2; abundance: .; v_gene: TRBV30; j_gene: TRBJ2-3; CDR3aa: CAWTTSGGTDTQYF; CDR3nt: TGTGCCTGGACCACTAGCGGGGGCACAGATACGCAGTATTTT
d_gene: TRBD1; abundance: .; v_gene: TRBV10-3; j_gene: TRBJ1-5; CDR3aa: CATTGVYSNQPQHF; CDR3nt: TGTGCCACCACAGGGGTTTATAGCAATCAGCCCCAGCATTTT
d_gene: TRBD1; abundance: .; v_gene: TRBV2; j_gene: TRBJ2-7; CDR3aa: CASSEGRGPNEQYF; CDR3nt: TGTGCCAGCAGTGAAGGCAGGGGGCCAAACGAGCAGTACTTC
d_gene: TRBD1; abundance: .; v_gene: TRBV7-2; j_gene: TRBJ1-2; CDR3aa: CASSYTGAVGYTF; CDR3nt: TGTGCCAGCAGCTACACAGGGGCGGTAGGCTACACCTTC
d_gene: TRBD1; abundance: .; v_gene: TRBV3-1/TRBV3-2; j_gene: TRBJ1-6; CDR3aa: CASSPQGVNSPLHF; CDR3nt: TGTGCCAGCAGCCCCCAGGGGGTGAATTCACCCCTCCACTTT
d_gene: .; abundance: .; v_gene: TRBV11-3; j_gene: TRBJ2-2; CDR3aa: CASSLQGYTGELFF; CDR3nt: TGTGCCAGCAGCTTGCAGGGCTACACCGGGGAGCTGTTTTTT
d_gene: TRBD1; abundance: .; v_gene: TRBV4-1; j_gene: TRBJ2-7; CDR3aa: CASSHPDRDGHEQYF; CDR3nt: TGCGCCAGCAGCCACCCAGACAGGGATGGCCACGAGCAGTACTTC
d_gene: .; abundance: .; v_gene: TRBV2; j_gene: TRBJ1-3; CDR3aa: CASRLQGIGGNTIYF; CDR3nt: TGTGCCAGCAGACTACAGGGAATTGGCGGAAACACCATATATTTT
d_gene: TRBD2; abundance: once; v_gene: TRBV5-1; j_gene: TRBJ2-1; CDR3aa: CASSVLLAGLNNEQFF; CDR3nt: TGCGCCAGCAGCGTCCTACTAGCGGGGTTGAACAATGAGCAGTTCTTC
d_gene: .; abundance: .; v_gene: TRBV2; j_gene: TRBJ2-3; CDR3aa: CASRRLPYTDTQYF; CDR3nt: TGTGCCAGCAGAAGACTACCTTACACAGATACGCAGTATTTT
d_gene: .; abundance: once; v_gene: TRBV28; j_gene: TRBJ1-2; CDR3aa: CASRDSTNYGYTF; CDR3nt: TGTGCCAGCAGAGACAGTACTAACTATGGCTACACCTTC
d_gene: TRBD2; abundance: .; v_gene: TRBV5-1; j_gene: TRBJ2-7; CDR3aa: CASTLRENYEQYF; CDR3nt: TGCGCCAGCACCCTGCGGGAGAATTACGAGCAGTACTTC
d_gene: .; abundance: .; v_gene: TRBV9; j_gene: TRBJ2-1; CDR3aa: CASSVEQVYNEQFF; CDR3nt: TGTGCCAGCAGCGTAGAACAGGTCTACAATGAGCAGTTCTTC
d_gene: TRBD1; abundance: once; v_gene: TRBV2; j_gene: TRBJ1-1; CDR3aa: CASSEQGGTEAFF; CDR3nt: TGTGCCAGCAGTGAGCAGGGGGGCACTGAAGCTTTCTTT
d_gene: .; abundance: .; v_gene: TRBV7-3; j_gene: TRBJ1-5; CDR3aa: CASSLRRNQPQHF; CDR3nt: TGTGCCAGCAGCTTAAGGCGGAATCAGCCCCAGCATTTT
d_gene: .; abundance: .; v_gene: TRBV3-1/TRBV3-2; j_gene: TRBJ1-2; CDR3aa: CASSQGGWTNYGYTF; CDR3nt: TGTGCCAGCAGCCAAGGAGGGTGGACTAACTATGGCTACACCTTC
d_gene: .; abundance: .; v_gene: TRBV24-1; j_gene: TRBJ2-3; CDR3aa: CATSDTRRYFSTDTQYF; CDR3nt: TGTGCCACCAGTGACACACGGCGGTATTTTAGCACAGATACGCAGTATTTT
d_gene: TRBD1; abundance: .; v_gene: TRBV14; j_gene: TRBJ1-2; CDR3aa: CASSQGQGYGYTF; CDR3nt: TGTGCCAGCAGCCAAGGACAGGGCTATGGCTACACCTTC
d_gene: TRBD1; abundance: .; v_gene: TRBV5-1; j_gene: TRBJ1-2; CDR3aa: CASSPGTGDLNYGYTF; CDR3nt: TGCGCCAGCAGCCCAGGGACAGGGGACCTTAACTATGGCTACACCTTC
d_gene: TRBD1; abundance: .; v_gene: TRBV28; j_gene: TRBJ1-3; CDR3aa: CASSPQGAGGNTIYF; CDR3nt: TGTGCCAGCAGCCCACAGGGGGCGGGAGGAAACACCATATATTTT
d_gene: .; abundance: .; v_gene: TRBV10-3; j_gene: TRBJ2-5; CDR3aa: CAISESTPGAQYF; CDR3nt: TGTGCCATCAGTGAGTCAACGCCGGGGGCCCAGTACTTC
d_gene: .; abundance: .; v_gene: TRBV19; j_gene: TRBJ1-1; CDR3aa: CASSIGPTGDTEAFF; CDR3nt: TGTGCCAGTAGTATCGGTCCGACCGGGGACACTGAAGCTTTCTTT
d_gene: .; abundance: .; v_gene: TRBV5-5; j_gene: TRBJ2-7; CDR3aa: CASSLGTGYSYEQYF; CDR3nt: TGTGCCAGCAGCTTGGGAACAGGATACTCCTACGAGCAGTACTTC